This TCR beta chain originates from a study of patients and donors after allogeneic stem cell transplantation. One entry per CDR3 protein results from TCRdb running MiXCR on the RT-PCR reads. The repertoire holds about 960,000 distinct CDR3 sequences, roughly 17% seen once, with around 6% in the top ten. The CDR3 has 11 residues. Trimming removed 6 bases at V and 7 bases at J, with 10 bases between. Germline V gene lookup returns CDR1 LNHDA and CDR2 SQIVND (reference sequence). Sequencing was performed on blood, either unsorted or a sorted T cell fraction (not recorded which). This chain uses TRBV19 with TRBJ2-7; perhaps TRBD2 as D (5 bases). This clonotype originated in a human donor who was either an allogeneic HSCT recipient or a stem cell or donor lymphocyte infusion donor (not recorded which). It is not recorded whose cells these are; they may come from a transplant donor. CDR3 bases: TGTGCCAGTAGCATCGGGGTTGAGCAGTACTTC. Its translation is CASSIGVEQYF.